This entry is about one TCR beta chain. Its antigen is not known. The CDR3 consists of 13 residues. CDR1 is SGHNT and CDR2 is YYREEE in the germline V gene (reference sequence). V was cut by 3 bases and J by 4 bases, with 11 bases left in between. This sample was taken from a study of cytomegalovirus exposure and HLA in healthy donors. The study's findings and limits: The listing of 150 or so TCR beta chains classed them as cytomegalovirus-associated. It was reported that the classifier diagnosed cytomegalovirus status with high specificity and sensitivity in both the original and validation cohorts. In an earlier analysis, productive rearrangement rates for most beta V segments clustered near 87% or 30%.

The PCR had 60 Vbeta and 13 Jbeta primers. Assay used: immunoSEQ multiplex PCR; TCRdb lists only in-frame clones, some missing. There are roughly 92,000 clones in the sample; under 9% occur only once, and about 2.5% lies in the top ten. The V gene is TRBV5-4, the J gene TRBJ2-7, with a possible D match to TRBD1 (5 bases). This TCR was recovered from a man over 45 in good health and CMV-seronegative. Sequencing was performed on PBMCs. As DNA, the CDR3 is TGTGCCAGCAGCTCGCAGGGCCCATACGAGCAGTACTTC. It is translated as CASSSQGPYEQYF.